These T cell receptor beta chains were read from a single sample in a study of neurological immune-mediated disorders. TCRdb reanalysed the 5' RACE reads using MiXCR and keeps one entry per CDR3 protein. The sample contains 25,000 to 35,000 distinct CDR3 sequences, 4% of which appear only once. Sequences were obtained from CD4+ T cells from blood. Every receptor here comes from a woman in her thirties or forties in good health. The CDR3 runs from the conserved cysteine through the conserved F or W. Each record gives: V gene, D gene, clone size, J gene, CDR3 DNA, CDR3 protein. The D gene is left open where the match is weak. Rows may omit the clone size; those that give it use once, few, many or a size class.

>TRBV12-3/TRBV12-4|.|many|TRBJ1-4
TGTGCCAGCAGTGCTGTCACGCAGGGTGAAAAACTGTTTTTT
CASSAVTQGEKLFF
>TRBV10-3|.|many|TRBJ1-5
TGTGCCATCAGTGAGTCGCGGAATCAGCCCCAGCATTTT
CAISESRNQPQHF
>TRBV20-1|.|few|TRBJ2-5
TGCAGTGCCCCCACTCAGCGGTACCAAGAGACCCAGTACTTC
CSAPTQRYQETQYF
>TRBV20-1|TRBD2|many|TRBJ2-7
TGCAGTGCTAGAGATATGGCGGGAGCCCACGAGCAGTACTTC
CSARDMAGAHEQYF
>TRBV11-2|TRBD2|many|TRBJ2-3
TGTGCCAGCAGCTTTAGCGGGCGCACAGATACGCAGTATTTT
CASSFSGRTDTQYF
>TRBV7-9|.|many|TRBJ2-1
TGTGCCAGCAACCCCCAGTTCTTC
CASNPQFF
>TRBV20-1|.|many|TRBJ1-1
TGCAGGCCCCAGGGGACAAACACTGAAGCTTTCTTT
CRPQGTNTEAFF
>TRBV6-5|.|many|TRBJ2-1
TGTGCCAGCAGTTACACAGGGAGGGGGTACAATGAGCAGTTCTTC
CASSYTGRGYNEQFF
>TRBV7-9|.|many|TRBJ1-1
TGTGCCAGCAGTCGCGGGACGGCGAACACTGAAGCTTTCTTT
CASSRGTANTEAFF
>TRBV5-1|.|many|TRBJ2-6
TGCGCCAGCAGCCGGGACGGCAGGGACTCTGGGGCCAACGTCCTGACTTTC
CASSRDGRDSGANVLTF
>TRBV10-3|.|many|TRBJ2-7
TGTGCCATCAGGGGAGCAGGGGAGGGGTCCTACGAGCAGTACTTC
CAIRGAGEGSYEQYF
>TRBV10-3|.|many|TRBJ1-6
TGTGCCACCCAGAGCTCCTATAATTCACCCCTCCACTTT
CATQSSYNSPLHF
>TRBV5-1|TRBD1|many|TRBJ2-7
TGCGCCAGCAGCTCCGGACAGGGGGCCCGCTACGAGCAGTACTTC
CASSSGQGARYEQYF
>TRBV4-2|TRBD2|many|TRBJ2-2
TGTGCCAGCAGCCTCCGACTAGCGGGGGGGCCAAGAGAGCTGTTTTTT
CASSLRLAGGPRELFF
>TRBV20-1|.|many|TRBJ2-3
TGCAGTGCGCAGTTGGGGGGCACAGATACGCAGTATTTT
CSAQLGGTDTQYF
>TRBV18|TRBD1|few|TRBJ2-7
TGTGCCAGCTCACCCACGGGACAGGCGACCTACGAGCAGTACTTC
CASSPTGQATYEQYF
>TRBV5-5|.|many|TRBJ1-5
TGTGCCAGCAGCTTGGCCCGGCAGAGCCCCCAGCATTTT
CASSLARQSPQHF
>TRBV20-1|.|many|TRBJ1-1
TGCAGTGCTAGAGGGGGGGGAGGCGCGGTAACTGAAGCTTTCTTT
CSARGGGGAVTEAFF
>TRBV7-9|TRBD1|many|TRBJ1-4
TGTGCCAGCAGTCCGGACCCGGGACAGGGGTATGAAAAACTGTTTTTT
CASSPDPGQGYEKLFF
>TRBV5-1|TRBD2|many|TRBJ2-3
TGCGCCAGCCGGACTAGCGGGACGGCAGATACGCAGTATTTT
CASRTSGTADTQYF
>TRBV29-1|.|many|TRBJ1-4
TGCAGCGTTGATCGGAAGGGGGGCGAAAAACTGTTTTTT
CSVDRKGGEKLFF
>TRBV7-2|TRBD2|many|TRBJ2-1
TGTGCCAGCAGCGCCATCGGTACTAGCGGGGGACGCAATGAGCAGTTCTTC
CASSAIGTSGGRNEQFF
>TRBV12-3/TRBV12-4|.|many|TRBJ2-3
TGTGCCAGCAGTTTGGGAGGCCGGCAGTATTTT
CASSLGGRQYF
>TRBV7-2|.|many|TRBJ1-5
TGTGCCAGCAGCCCCACGGGACAAGGGAACTATCAGCCCCAGCATTTT
CASSPTGQGNYQPQHF
>TRBV7-8|TRBD2|many|TRBJ2-7
TGTGCCAGCAGCGAGAAAGGCCCCAAATCGCGGGGGGGTTTGACCTACGAGCAGTACTTC
CASSEKGPKSRGGLTYEQYF
>TRBV5-5|.|once|TRBJ2-2
TGTGCCAGCAGCACAACCGGGGAGCTGTTTTTT
CASSTTGELFF
>TRBV6-1|.|many|TRBJ2-3
TGTGCCAGCGGCTTGGGGCACACAGATACGCAGTATTTT
CASGLGHTDTQYF
>TRBV20-1|.|many|TRBJ2-5
TGCAGTGCTCGACAGACAGTCCAAGAGACCCAGTACTTC
CSARQTVQETQYF
>TRBV18|.|.|TRBJ1-3
TGTGCCAGCTCACCAGACTCGCCTGGAAACACCATATATTTT
CASSPDSPGNTIYF
>TRBV12-3/TRBV12-4|.|many|TRBJ2-7
TGTGCCAGCAGCTTCCTCCGAAGGTCCTACGAGCAGTACTTC
CASSFLRRSYEQYF
>TRBV18|TRBD2|.|TRBJ2-3
TGTGCCAGCTCACAGGGACTAGACCGATATGCCGTTGCTGATACGCAGTATTTT
CASSQGLDRYAVADTQYF
>TRBV5-1|.|many|TRBJ2-3
TGCGCCAGACCGGGACTGATCACAGATACGCAGTATTTT
CARPGLITDTQYF
>TRBV6-5|TRBD2|many|TRBJ2-1
TGTGCCAGCAGTTACCGGCCTAGCGGGACCAACAATGAGCAGTTCTTC
CASSYRPSGTNNEQFF
>TRBV5-1|.|many|TRBJ2-5
TGCGCCAGCAGCTTGGGCCCCCAGGGAGTGGCGGAGACCCAGTACTTC
CASSLGPQGVAETQYF
>TRBV5-1|.|many|TRBJ2-7
TGCGCCAGCAGCTTACGGTCTACCTACGAGCAGTACTTC
CASSLRSTYEQYF
>TRBV12-3/TRBV12-4|TRBD1|many|TRBJ1-4
TGTGCCAGCAGTCCGGGACAGGGGTTGGAAAAACTGTTTTTT
CASSPGQGLEKLFF
>TRBV5-4|.|many|TRBJ2-3
TGTGCCAGCAGCCTCAAATCCGGGGGGCGCGGGTCCGGAGATACGCAGTATTTT
CASSLKSGGRGSGDTQYF
>TRBV12-3/TRBV12-4|.|many|TRBJ2-3
TGTGTCAGCAGTCTCACTGGGGATACGCAGTATTTT
CVSSLTGDTQYF
>TRBV29-1|TRBD1|many|TRBJ2-2
TGCAGCGGGGACAGCCCGAACACCGGGGAGCTGTTTTTT
CSGDSPNTGELFF
>TRBV28|.|.|TRBJ1-1
TGTGCCAGCGGGACGACTACATTCACTGAAGCTTTCTTT
CASGTTTFTEAFF
>TRBV12-3/TRBV12-4|TRBD1|many|TRBJ2-3
TGTGCCAGCAGTTTGGGACAGGGGACAGATACGCAGTATTTT
CASSLGQGTDTQYF
>TRBV7-2|TRBD1|many|TRBJ1-1
TGTGCCAGCAGCTTGGGACAGGCCTCCGCGGAAGCTTTCTTT
CASSLGQASAEAFF
>TRBV4-1|.|many|TRBJ2-5
TGCGCCAGCAGCCAAGGCCACCAAGAGACCCAGTACTTC
CASSQGHQETQYF
>TRBV27|.|few|TRBJ2-2
TGTGCCAGCAGCCCCGGAGCGGGCGGGGAGCTGTTTTTT
CASSPGAGGELFF
>TRBV6-5|.|many|TRBJ1-1
TGTGCCAGCAGACCAGCAGGGCTGGGGGGCACTGAAGCTTTCTTT
CASRPAGLGGTEAFF
>TRBV3-1|TRBD2|few|TRBJ2-2
TGTGCCAGCAGCCAGGCTAGCGGGAGAGTCCACACCGGGGAGCTGTTTTTT
CASSQASGRVHTGELFF
>TRBV5-5|.|medium-sized|TRBJ1-2
TGTGCCAGCAGCTTGGAAGGGGTTGATGGCTACACCTTC
CASSLEGVDGYTF
>TRBV4-1|.|.|TRBJ1-2
TGCGCCAGCAGCCAAGATATGGCGAGGACATCGACACACTACACCTTC
CASSQDMARTSTHYTF
>TRBV7-9|TRBD2|many|TRBJ2-1
TGTGCCAGCAGCTTAGTTCTCCCTAGCGGGGAGGAGCAGTTCTTC
CASSLVLPSGEEQFF
>TRBV7-9|TRBD2|many|TRBJ2-3
TGTGCCAGCAGCTTCCAGGCAAGCGGGAATGGTGGTACGCAGTATTTT
CASSFQASGNGGTQYF
>TRBV18|TRBD1|many|TRBJ1-2
TGTGCCAGCTCGCTCAAGCCGCGGACAGGGAGCGACTATGGCTACACCTTC
CASSLKPRTGSDYGYTF
>TRBV12-3/TRBV12-4|.|many|TRBJ2-2
TGTGCCAGCAGTATCTCGGTCGAGCTGTTTTTT
CASSISVELFF